This T cell receptor (beta chain) is drawn from a study of radiation and T cells in renal cell carcinoma (dated by TCRdb to 2020 to 2021). Some background on the complete study: In total, about 50 samples underwent TCR beta sequencing: around 25 tumors plus 27 peripheral blood samples. A total of over 4 million unique CDR3 nucleotide sequences, encoding fewer than 3,000,000 unique CDR3 amino acid sequences, were found across all 50 or so samples.

Trimming takes 5 bases off V and 12 bases off J; junction bases not matched to a gene: 12. Per the germline V gene, MDHEN is the CDR1 and SYDVKM is the CDR2. Taken from cysteine to phenylalanine, the CDR3 has 15 residues. Left in the record is the CDR3 DNA by itself, 45 bases read in frame from the first base. What this sample's time point label stands for: tumor resected at nephrectomy. Read against the paper, the sample's treatment or condition label means: treatment-naive control, cytoreductive nephrectomy. For controls, tumors were taken from treatment-naive renal cell carcinoma patients who had cytoreductive nephrectomy with no radiation beforehand. All patients had renal cell carcinoma with clear cell pathology. Control tumors used for TCR sequencing were obtained from a handful of females and about a dozen males (median age about 50 years, range about 40 to 82) and were resected from about 2010 to 2015. Tumor processing involved mechanical dissociation, digestion with collagenase/hyaluronidase at 37 degrees C, handling in gentleMACS C tubes, and storage in liquid nitrogen. Genomic DNA for TCR sequencing was prepared using the QIAamp DNA Blood Mini Kit (Qiagen). The analyses included only samples that passed all quality control checks.

About this clone itself: The clone's antigen remains unknown. No base-level quality is on record; no much larger clone is a single base apart.

The paper's findings and limits, for the study overall: Because only small tumor regions of about 0.94 g were available, intratumoral heterogeneity was not captured. With a single-armed trial design, the study had no way to address how radiation dose or scheduling affects the TCR repertoire. Irradiated tumors showed higher TCR clonality than controls, with the top 100 clonotypes averaging around 54% of the repertoire versus roughly 40% in nephrectomy-only tumors. A greater number of dominant CDR3 motifs was detected in irradiated tumors than in control tumors, and a larger share of the repertoire was occupied by these motifs in irradiated tumors than in control tumors.

Following the manufacturer's recommendations, the immunoSEQ kit was used to generate TCR beta libraries from genomic DNA. Library preparation used a first multiplex PCR with proprietary primers, then a second PCR adding unique barcodes, with bead cleanups after each round. Each sample batch included a kit-provided positive control reaction and a negative control reaction. The final libraries were assessed on an Agilent 4200 TapeStation D1000 ScreenTape, pooled by volume, and quantified by qPCR. Sequencing was performed on an Illumina NextSeq500 with a MidOutput 150-cycle cartridge, and 156 Read1 and 15 Index1 cycles were run with kit custom primers. The pooled library was loaded at roughly 1 pM with around 20% PhiX control spiked in. The study's processing was this. The vendor-processed data were analyzed in R, and a clonotype was defined as all T cells that share the same CDR3 nucleotide sequence. For clone abundance analyses, frequencies were normalized to the 10,000 most abundant clones per sample. Public T cell clones, which averaged fewer than five per sample, were removed prior to analysis. Dominant motifs were analyzed with ImmunoMap using the PAM10 matrix, a gap penalty of 30, and a homology threshold of 0.3, and motifs with a cumulative frequency of at least 0.01 were considered dominant. The table comes from immuneACCESS by way of TCRdb, which keeps in-frame sequences with V and J called. Part of the clones is missing from these tables; in studies checked, under half for an unresolved V gene and the rest for unknown reasons. For V, J and clone size, that table is used; D and trimming come from the DNA. Within this sample are under 7,000 clones, with about 64% of them counted one time only. The ten largest clones represent about 27% of the sample.

The specimen was tumor tissue, collected from a patient whose treatment was nephrectomy without radiotherapy. This receptor was obtained from a human donor with renal cell carcinoma. The V and J segments used are TRBV28 and TRBJ1-4, with 10 central nucleotides matching TRBD1. The DNA sequence follows: TGTGCCAGCAGTCCCCCCGGGGACAGGGGTGTTCAACTGTTTTTT. Its protein reads: CASSPPGDRGVQLFF.